This T cell receptor beta chain stems from a study of beta chain features in type 1 diabetes. Study-level information: Patients were similar to healthy donors in age and gender (as well as in cell yields).

This clone occurred a few times. Its antigen is undetermined. Every isolated RNA sample was fully reverse transcribed, so sequencing captured expressed TCRB transcripts. TCRdb's copy holds only in-frame clones and misses some; the assay was immunoSEQ multiplex PCR. The sample contains fewer than 250,000 clones, 55% to 70% of which appear only once. Germline loops: CDR1 SEHNR, CDR2 FQNEAQ (reference sequence). This CDR3 has 14 amino acids. V was clipped by 4 bases and J by 2 bases, with 12 bases between them. Overall study findings and caveats: Any HLA effect on TCRB rearrangement was left unresolved by small sub-analyses. Shorter TCRB CDR3s, moderately but significantly so, were found in Type 1 diabetes patients in all four CD4+ subsets. Possibly, sequencing cDNA over-represented cells that had high TCR expression levels.

This sequence joins TRBV7-9 and TRBJ2-7, with a weak D call TRBD2 (5 bases). The receptor comes from a man under 40 in good health. Sequenced material: naive CD4+ T cells from blood. Here the CDR3 DNA reads TGTGCCAGCAGCTCGCCGACTACGACCTACGAGCAGTACTTC. Its translation is CASSSPTTTYEQYF.